Listed below are T cell receptor beta chains from one sample, sequenced in a study of beta chain features in type 1 diabetes. Here immunoSEQ multiplex PCR was the method, and the copy in TCRdb shows in-frame clones only, minus some. Seen here are approximately 150,000 clones, 9% observed once, and the top ten hold under 0.9%. What was sequenced was central memory CD4+ T cells from blood. These receptors all stem from a young man with type 1 diabetes. CDR3s include the opening cysteine and the closing phenylalanine or tryptophan. Fields, in order: V gene, CDR3 protein.

V: TRBV7-9
CDR3: CASSLQGTLGYTF

V: TRBV7-2
CDR3: CASSFDRGYEQYF

V: TRBV5-6
CDR3: CASSLKTGQETQYF

V: TRBV4-1
CDR3: CASSQDLDRELFF

V: TRBV11-2
CDR3: CASTPLAGAPKQYF

V: TRBV19
CDR3: CASSVGGAFYNEQFF

V: TRBV6-1
CDR3: CASSEQATTQPQHF

V: TRBV4-3
CDR3: CASSQEGGGELFF

V: TRBV7-7
CDR3: CASSLNRESTEAFF

V: TRBV29-1
CDR3: CSVEVADTQYF

V: TRBV11-2
CDR3: CASSLDIVQFF

V: TRBV14
CDR3: CASSLGQGFHEQFF

V: TRBV18
CDR3: CASSPRRDRVTSEQFF

V: TRBV4-1
CDR3: CASSQGARNYGYTF

V: TRBV4-3
CDR3: CASSRVGGSYNEQFF

V: TRBV4-1
CDR3: CASSPAYGQGDQPQHF

V: TRBV4-3
CDR3: CASSPRAGGSTNEKLFF

V: TRBV2
CDR3: CASSDRTGGADTEAFF

V: TRBV9
CDR3: CASSIGTPNEQYF

V: TRBV30
CDR3: CAWNLPGSSYNEQFF

V: TRBV19
CDR3: CASSTAGVGGNEQFF

V: TRBV10-3
CDR3: CAISLTQGETQYF

V: TRBV7-2
CDR3: CASTLGLAREQFF

V: TRBV11-2
CDR3: CASSLNGRANYGYTF

V: TRBV2
CDR3: CASSVGTQGEYF

V: TRBV4-1
CDR3: CASSRSSGVSSYNEQFF

V: TRBV27
CDR3: CASKLAGVLGEQFF

V: TRBV21-1
CDR3: CASTPKEGSNTGELFF

V: TRBV5-6
CDR3: CASSSGGAKNIQYF

V: TRBV6-1
CDR3: CASRAGIPYNEQFF

V: TRBV4-1
CDR3: CASSPTSGGAGETQYF

V: TRBV7-2
CDR3: CASSLGGLAGGEQFF

V: TRBV15
CDR3: CATSDNRAGANVLTF

V: TRBV5-1
CDR3: CASSPERDGYTF

V: TRBV6-5
CDR3: CASSSGGGLTYEKLFF

V: TRBV29-1
CDR3: CSVGQGGTEAFF

V: TRBV15
CDR3: CATRSYYGYTF

V: TRBV7-9
CDR3: CASSPLVTEAFF

V: TRBV28
CDR3: CASSAPTAGAVAQYF

V: TRBV9
CDR3: CASSYSRGGSPLHF

V: TRBV28
CDR3: CASGDRVPGQYF

V: TRBV7-2
CDR3: CASSLGAPAGEQFF

V: TRBV7-9
CDR3: CASSFTRDREYQETQYF